This record covers a single T cell receptor (beta chain). There are 13 residues in the CDR3. V gave up 5 bases and J gave up 9 bases; unmatched junction bases: 6. Germline CDR1 and CDR2: SGHVS and FQNEAQ. Donors were healthy HIV-negative adults without recent acute infections or vaccinations. Each sample came from a Caucasian adult donor living in Nashville, Tennessee. Subsets obtained from CD4+ cells comprised CD45RA+ naive and CD45RA-negative memory cells. The sample originates from a study of shared clonotypes between healthy human individuals. The deep-level immunoSEQ assay was used. Only in-frame clones appear in the TCRdb table, and some are missing; sequencing was by immunoSEQ multiplex PCR. The data contain over 1.5 million clones, nearly 99% of them singletons.

This TCR was recovered from a young man in good health. The sequencing sample was made of naive CD4+ T cells sorted from blood. Subset here: CD45RA+ positively selected. The chain employs TRBV7-8 and TRBJ2-1; TRBD2 agrees at 8 bases. The CDR3 DNA sequence: TGTGCCAGCAGCCTCGGGACTAGAAGTGAGCAGTTCTTC. This encodes CASSLGTRSEQFF.